This T cell receptor (beta chain) was found in a study of T cell repertoires in cytomegalovirus infection. Findings and caveats of the study: HLA-C-restricted CMV clonotypes gave the most frequent clonotype in two of eight donors.

TCRdb analysed the reads with MiXCR anew, one entry per CDR3 protein. Of around 340,000 distinct CDR3 sequences detected, about 29% appear once; the ten largest clones hold 20%. V trimming: 5 bases; J trimming: 4 bases; junction bases outside the gene matches: 5. The CDR3 totals 16 residues. Per the germline V gene, CDR1 is MDHEN and CDR2 is SYDVKM. For this clonotype: What it binds is unknown.

The rearrangement uses TRBV28 and TRBJ2-3, with 14 bases fitting TRBD2. This TCR was sampled from a human donor in good health (CMV status not recorded). Some clones in this sample may be carry-over from other donors' samples. The starting material was cultured PBMCs, obtained from culture after CMV antigen stimulation. The CDR3 DNA sequence: TGTGCCAGCAGTATCCCGGGACTAGCGGGAGCAGATACGCAGTATTTT. It codes for CASSIPGLAGADTQYF.